A selection of T cell receptor beta chains follows, all from one sample in a study of blood T cell repertoires in COVID-19. Sequencing used immunoSEQ multiplex PCR; TCRdb keeps in-frame clones, though not all of them. The table has about 420,000 clones, roughly 90% seen once; the top ten hold roughly 0.84%. The material sequenced was peripheral blood. The receptors here all came from a man aged 18-30 years with COVID-19, enrolled during active disease. CDR3s include the opening cysteine and the closing phenylalanine or tryptophan.

>TRBJ1-2|TRBV7-9
CASSLGTANYGYTF
>TRBJ1-2|TRBV5-6
CASSLDFGRLNYGYTF
>TRBJ1-5|TRBV6-2/TRBV6-3
CASSYGGTGEPPQHF
>TRBJ1-3|TRBV6-5
CASSIGQTVGNTIYF
>TRBJ2-7|TRBV10-3
CAISEGGTSGRSPYEQYF
>TRBJ1-1|TRBV6-5
CASRFPGGTEAFF
>TRBJ1-2|TRBV5-6
CASSLTGQKYYGYTF
>TRBJ2-7|TRBV24-1
CATSVPSGTYEQYF
>TRBJ1-1|TRBV5-1
CASSFEGPTEAFF
>TRBJ2-5|TRBV3-1/TRBV3-2
CASSHYRGEETQYF
>TRBJ1-6|TRBV3-1/TRBV3-2
CASGQGNSPLHF
>TRBJ1-6|TRBV5-8
CASSPWDSYSPLHF
>TRBJ1-3|TRBV29-1
CSVGFQKGNTIYF
>TRBJ2-7|TRBV11-2
CASSSDRVGEQYF
>TRBJ2-5|TRBV11-3
CASSLDRGSGETQYF
>TRBJ2-1|TRBV6-5
CASSHGEGEQFF
>TRBJ2-1|TRBV28
CASIPDRAREQFF
>TRBJ1-2|TRBV19
CASSIYGTGATGYTF
>TRBJ2-1|TRBV7-9
CASSESTGGNEQFF
>TRBJ1-3|TRBV2
CASQGNTIYF
>TRBJ2-2|TRBV19
CASSLIVGNTGELFF
>TRBJ2-5|TRBV4-1
CASSQRQGETQYF
>TRBJ2-7|TRBV11-2
CASSLDRPRTVVYEQYF
>TRBJ1-1|TRBV5-1
CASSTQGAGTEAFF
>TRBJ1-5|TRBV4-1
CASSHAGYGQPQHF
>TRBJ1-2|TRBV6-5
CASNSPGTNYGYTF
>TRBJ1-6|TRBV19
CASRTGGLNSPLHF
>TRBJ2-3|TRBV19
CASSMGLADTDTQYF
>TRBJ2-3|TRBV3-1/TRBV3-2
CASSPASGSSTDTQYF
>TRBJ2-7|TRBV6-5
CASRAKAGHYEQYF
>TRBJ2-3|TRBV2
CASTIGLASYTQYF
>TRBJ1-1|TRBV11-2
CASSSPGQLRENTEAFF
>TRBJ2-1|TRBV28
CASSPREGLNEQFF
>TRBJ2-5|TRBV5-1
CASSGTGVGETQYF
>TRBJ1-2|TRBV10-3
CAISEGQTGGYGYTF
>TRBJ1-5|TRBV5-5
CASSATRGNQPQHF
>TRBJ2-7|TRBV11-3
CASSISGWGRGTYEQYF
>TRBJ2-3|TRBV11-3
CASSLPLAGYTDTQYF
>TRBJ2-3|TRBV29-1
CSVEDFGLAWTADTQYF
>TRBJ1-4|TRBV27
CASGSGSNEKLFF
>TRBJ2-1|TRBV3-1/TRBV3-2
CASSQDTGSRVF
>TRBJ2-7|TRBV5-1
CASSLFHVAEEQYF
>TRBJ2-3|TRBV5-1
CASSSPTGSDTQYF
>TRBJ1-1|TRBV6-1
CASSEIDNTEAFF
>TRBJ1-5|TRBV7-2
CASSLRSGQTQPQHF
>TRBJ2-5|TRBV10-3
CAISAAAETQYF
>TRBJ1-2|TRBV20-1
CSARQNGYTF
>TRBJ2-5|TRBV10-3
CAISLLAGQETQYF
>TRBJ2-1|TRBV7-8
CASKMASGSLDEQFF
>TRBJ1-2|TRBV19
CASSPHSGGYTF
>TRBJ1-2|TRBV2
CASSESQGRGYTF
>TRBJ1-1|TRBV3-1/TRBV3-2
CASSRSTGKNTEAFF
>TRBJ2-2|TRBV19
CASKLAGGSNTGELFF